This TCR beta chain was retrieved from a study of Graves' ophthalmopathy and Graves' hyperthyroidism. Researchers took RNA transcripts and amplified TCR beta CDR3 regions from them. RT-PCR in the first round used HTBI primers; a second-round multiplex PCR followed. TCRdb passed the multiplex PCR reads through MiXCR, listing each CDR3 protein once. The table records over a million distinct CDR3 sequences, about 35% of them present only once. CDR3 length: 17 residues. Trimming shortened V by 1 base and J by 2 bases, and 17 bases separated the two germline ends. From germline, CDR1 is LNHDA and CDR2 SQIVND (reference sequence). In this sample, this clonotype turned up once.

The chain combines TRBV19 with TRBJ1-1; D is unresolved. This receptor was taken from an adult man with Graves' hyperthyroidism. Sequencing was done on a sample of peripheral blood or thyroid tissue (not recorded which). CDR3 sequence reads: CASSIGVSGGHNTEAFF. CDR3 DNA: TGTGCCAGTAGTATAGGTGTGTCGGGAGGGCACAACACTGAAGCTTTCTTT.